This T cell receptor beta chain comes out of a study of Graves' ophthalmopathy and Graves' hyperthyroidism. Certain patients were not enrolled. These were patients with other autoimmune diseases, uncontrolled infections, pregnancy or lactation. Serum thyroxine and TRAb, along with clinical symptoms, thyroid ultrasound and orbital computed tomography, were what diagnosis relied on. Trimming stripped 1 base from V and 5 bases from J, with 11 bases between. The CDR3 has 14 residues. The V gene's germline CDR1 is SGHDN and CDR2 FVKESK. Study-level points and caveats: Most thyroid-expanded clonotypes exceeding 0.001 frequency were also found in blood.

Using RNA transcripts, the TCR beta CDR3 regions were amplified. The first-round RT-PCR employed HTBI primers together with the Qiagen OneStep RT-PCR kit. A multiplex PCR was then performed as the second round. Via MiXCR, TCRdb re-called the multiplex PCR reads, giving one row per CDR3 protein. The table shows hundreds of thousands of distinct CDR3 sequences, with over 40% occurring only once. This clonotype occurred many times. Antigen: not known. Material for sequencing was peripheral blood. The TCR was taken from an adult man with Graves' ophthalmopathy. The chain links TRBV14 to TRBJ1-1; possible D gene TRBD1, 6 bases. Here the CDR3 reads CASSQVLGGTEAFF. The CDR3 DNA is TGTGCCAGCAGCCAAGTTCTAGGGGGGACTGAAGCTTTCTTT.